Below, 10 T cell receptor beta chains from the same sample are listed, as sequenced in a study of shared clonotypes between healthy human individuals. Sequencing used immunoSEQ multiplex PCR; TCRdb keeps in-frame clones, though not all of them. Here the sample spans about 2 million clones, roughly 94% being singletons. Sequenced sample: naive CD4+ T cells sorted from blood. Indicated subset: CD45RA+ positively selected. The receptor set was obtained from a man younger than 30 in good health.

The chain uses TRBV18 and TRBJ2-1, with TRBD2 matching over 8 bases. V was clipped by 2 bases and J by 9 bases; unmatched bases: 3. The germline CDR1 and CDR2 sequences are KGHSH and LQKENI. This CDR3 is 13 amino acids long. CDR3 residues: CASSPAGGFEQFF. For the CDR3, the DNA is TGTGCCAGCTCACCAGCGGGGGGCTTTGAGCAGTTCTTC. Combining the CDR3 with reference TRBV18 and TRBJ2-1 gives the whole variable domain NAGVMQNPRHLVRRRGQEARLRCSPMKGHSHVYWYRQLPEEGLKFMVYLQKENIIDESGMPKERFSAEFPKEGPSILRIQQVVRGDSAAYFCASSPAGGFEQFFGPGTRLTVL.

The chain combines TRBV5-1 with TRBJ1-1, with a tentative D call TRBD1 (5 bases). Germline V gene sequence: CDR1 SGHRS, CDR2 YFSETQ. The CDR3 extends over 14 amino acids. The V and J ends lost 4 bases and 1 base respectively, with 11 bases between them. The CDR3 region is CASSQGRRNTEAFF. CDR3 DNA sequence: TGCGCCAGCAGCCAGGGACGGCGGAACACTGAAGCTTTCTTT.

The chain joins TRBV6-5 to TRBJ1-1; perhaps TRBD1 as D (6 bases). From germline, CDR1 is MNHEY and CDR2 SVGAGI. V was trimmed by 5 bases and J by 3 bases, leaving 10 bases between them. The CDR3 covers 13 residues. This CDR3 reads CASSRGLYTEAFF. The CDR3 DNA follows: TGTGCCAGCAGTAGGGGGTTGTACACTGAAGCTTTCTTT.

V gene TRBV29-1 combines with J gene TRBJ2-5, with unresolved D. Trimming stripped 7 bases from V and 3 bases from J, with 6 bases between. The CDR3 consists of 10 residues. In germline, CDR1 is SQVTM, CDR2 ANQGSEA. The CDR3 spells CSAQKETQYF. CDR3 coding DNA: TGCAGCGCTCAAAAAGAGACCCAGTACTTC.

This rearrangement joins TRBV6-1 to TRBJ2-1; D is ambiguous. Per germline, CDR1 MNHNS and CDR2 SASEGT. The CDR3 is 15 residues long. Trimming left V 7 bases short and J 7 bases short, with 20 bases between. The CDR3 spells CASIPPNGLWNEQFF. DNA for the CDR3: TGTGCCAGCATTCCCCCTAACGGTTTGTGGAATGAGCAGTTCTTC.

The J gene is TRBJ1-2, the V gene TRBV7-6; 7 bases are shared with TRBD1. The CDR3 length is 15 residues. With 5 bases clipped from V and 4 bases from J, the junction kept 10 bases outside the gene matches. Germline values: CDR1 SGHVS, CDR2 FNYEAQ. CDR3 amino acids: CASSPLGQGVYGYTF. The CDR3 region has the DNA TGTGCCAGCAGCCCATTGGGTCAGGGGGTCTATGGCTACACCTTC.

The V and J genes are TRBV5-1 and TRBJ2-6, with 9 bases aligning to TRBD1. Unmatched junction bases numbered 11, after V lost 8 bases and J lost 2 bases. The CDR3 has 17 amino acids. The germline V gene encodes CDR1 SGHRS and CDR2 YFSETQ. CDR3 residues: CASEAGTGYPGANVLTF. The CDR3 DNA reads TGCGCCAGTGAGGCCGGGACAGGGTACCCTGGGGCCAACGTCCTGACTTTC.

J is TRBJ2-7 and V is TRBV2, with 12 bases fitting TRBD1. The CDR3 contains 15 residues. Trimming removed 4 bases from V and 7 bases from J; junction bases left unmatched: 8. Germline values: CDR1 SNHLY, CDR2 FYNNEI. The CDR3 DNA reads as TGTGCCAGCAGTGGAGGGACAGGGGGCGCGGGTGAGCAGTACTTC. Encoded protein: CASSGGTGGAGEQYF.

The chain recombines TRBV11-3 with TRBJ2-1; a possible D gene is TRBD2 (5 bases). The germline V gene has CDR1 SGHNT and CDR2 YENEEA. The CDR3 runs 16 residues. Trimming left V 1 base short and J 8 bases short, with 18 bases between. The CDR3 spells CASSLGVLARSDEQFF. The CDR3 coding sequence is TGTGCCAGCAGCTTAGGTGTGCTAGCTAGGAGCGATGAGCAGTTCTTC.

The chain links TRBV5-1 to TRBJ1-1; 7 nucleotides match TRBD1. This CDR3 contains 12 residues. J lost 9 bases, V lost 3 bases, and 5 bases had no gene match. The germline V gene encodes CDR1 SGHRS and CDR2 YFSETQ. The CDR3 sequence: CASSSLTGKAFF. DNA for the CDR3: TGCGCCAGCAGCTCATTGACAGGGAAAGCTTTCTTT.